This TCR beta chain was identified during a study of cytomegalovirus exposure and HLA in healthy donors. Overall study findings and caveats: TCR beta V segments were, for the most part, productive about 87% or about 30% of the time in an earlier analysis. Sequencing likely produced, as an artifact, a cluster of highly shared sequence variants.

The CDR3 is 14 residues long. CDR1 is ENHRY, CDR2 SYGVKD, per germline. The trim removed 6 bases at V and 8 bases at J, leaving 10 bases unmatched. Primers: 60 Vbeta forward and 13 Jbeta reverse. TCRdb's copy holds only in-frame clones and misses some; the assay was immunoSEQ multiplex PCR. The sample yields about 100,000 clones, more than 75% seen once. This clone occurred a few times. Its antigen is currently unknown. The sequenced sample was PBMCs. The rearrangement uses TRBV10-3 and TRBJ1-2; 9 bases line up with TRBD1. This receptor was obtained from a woman in her 50s in good health and CMV-seropositive. The chain's CDR3 is CAIRPDRGNEGYTF. CDR3 sequence (DNA): TGTGCCATCAGACCTGACAGGGGGAATGAGGGCTACACCTTC.